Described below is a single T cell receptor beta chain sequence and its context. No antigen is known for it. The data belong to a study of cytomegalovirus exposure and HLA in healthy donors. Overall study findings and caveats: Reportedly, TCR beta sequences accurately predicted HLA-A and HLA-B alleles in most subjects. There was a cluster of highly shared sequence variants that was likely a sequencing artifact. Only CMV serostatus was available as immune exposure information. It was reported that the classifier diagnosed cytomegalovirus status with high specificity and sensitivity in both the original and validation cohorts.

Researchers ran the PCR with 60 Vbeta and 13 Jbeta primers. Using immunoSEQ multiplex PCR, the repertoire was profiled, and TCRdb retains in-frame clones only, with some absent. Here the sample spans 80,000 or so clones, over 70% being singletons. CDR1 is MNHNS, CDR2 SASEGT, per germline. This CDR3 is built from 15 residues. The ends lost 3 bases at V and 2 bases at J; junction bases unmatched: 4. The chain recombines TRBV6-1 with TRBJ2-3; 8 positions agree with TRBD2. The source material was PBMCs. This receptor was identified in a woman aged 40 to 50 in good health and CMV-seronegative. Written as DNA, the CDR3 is TGTGCCAGCAGTGACCTAGCGGGTGCCACAGATACGCAGTATTTT. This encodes CASSDLAGATDTQYF.